This T cell receptor (beta chain) was captured by sequencing in a study of T cells in Graves' hyperthyroidism and ophthalmopathy. J was trimmed by 2 bases and V by 6 bases; bases with no gene match: 6. The CDR3 is 14 amino acids. Germline V gene data show CDR1 as DFQATT and CDR2 as SNEGSKA (reference sequence). Using RNA transcripts as the source, TCR beta CDR3 regions were amplified. The HTBI set primed first-round TCR CDR3 RT-PCR. TCRdb reprocessed the multiplex PCR reads with MiXCR, giving one entry per CDR3 protein. The data contain some 600,000 distinct CDR3 sequences, approximately 13% of them singletons. Diagnosis of hyperthyroidism was new in patients aged 18 to 65, and its duration was under 2 months. The PBMCs studied were ones that came from 10 ml fresh peripheral blood.

Sequencing used blood. The sequence derives from a woman between 25 and 40 years old with Graves' hyperthyroidism that later progressed to Graves' ophthalmopathy. This sequence joins TRBV20-1 and TRBJ2-7; 11 nucleotides agree with TRBD1. Written as DNA, the CDR3 is TGCAGTGCCCGACGGACAGGGGGCACCTACGAGCAGTACTTC. Translated: CSARRTGGTYEQYF.